What follows are 27 T cell receptor beta chains derived from one specimen sequenced in a study of human T cells and chemical hapten exposure. Noted time point: pre-sensitization, week 0. Treatment given: therapeutic diphenylcyclopropenone sensitization with weekly scalp DPC. TCRdb reprocessed the RACE reads via MiXCR and lists one record per CDR3 protein. The table lists 270,000 or so distinct CDR3 sequences, approximately 7.5% of them singletons. The sequencing used whole blood, collected in connection with sensitization to the hapten diphenylcyclopropenone (DPC). These receptors all come from a young man with alopecia areata. Some clones in this sample may be carry-over from other donors' samples.

A remark on this clonotype: Because the CDR3 is missing its conserved closing phenylalanine or tryptophan, this is likely a read error. The rearrangement uses TRBV5-1 and TRBJ2-2; D remains ambiguous. Trimming took off 3 bases at V and 4 bases at J, with 7 bases between the two ends. CDR1 SGHRS and CDR2 YFSETQ come from the germline V gene. The CDR3 totals 13 residues. CDR3 in DNA: TGCGCCAGCAGCTCGCTATTCACCGGGGAGCTGTTTTCT. Translating gives CASSSLFTGELFS.

This clonotype has only a few counts. V gene TRBV29-1 combines with J gene TRBJ2-1; 7 positions agree with TRBD1. V trimming: 8 bases; J trimming: 2 bases; junction bases outside the gene matches: 9. Germline CDR1 and CDR2: SQVTM and ANQGSEA. The CDR3 consists of 14 residues. CDR3 loop: CSSRQGQTYNEQFF. The CDR3 nucleotides read TGCAGCTCTCGACAGGGCCAAACCTACAATGAGCAGTTCTTC.

CDR3 amino acids: CSATRGPSYEQYV. The DNA of the CDR3 is TGCAGTGCTACCAGGGGCCCTTCCTACGAGCAGTACGTC. The chain joins TRBV20-1 to TRBJ2-7; a weak D match, TRBD1 (6 bases). V shed 4 bases and J shed 1 base, with 11 bases lying between them. Germline V lookup: CDR1 DFQATT, CDR2 SNEGSKA (reference sequence). The CDR3 extends over 13 amino acids.

A few counts support this clonotype. The V call is TRBV4-3, the J call TRBJ2-3, with TRBD2 matching over 8 bases. CDR1 is LGHNA and CDR2 is YSLEER in the germline V gene. V lost 1 base to trimming and J lost 3 bases; unmatched junction nucleotides: 6. This CDR3 is built from 16 residues. CDR3 in DNA: TGCGCCAGCAGCCAAGCGGGGGGGCGAGATACAGATACGCAGTATTTT. It is translated as CASSQAGGRDTDTQYF.

The sample holds many counts of this clonotype. The V call is TRBV5-1, the J call TRBJ2-3, with 12 bases that match TRBD2. Germline V CDR1 and CDR2: SGHRS, YFSETQ. With 2 bases clipped from V and 1 base from J, the junction kept 2 bases outside the gene matches. This CDR3 has 16 residues. The CDR3 DNA reads as TGCGCCAGCAGCTTTAGGACTAGCGGGGGCACAGATACGCAGTATTTT. Translated, it gives CASSFRTSGGTDTQYF.

This clonotype was observed a handful of times. The rearrangement uses TRBV6-6 and TRBJ2-1; a possible D gene is TRBD2 (5 bases). The germline V gene encodes CDR1 MNHNY and CDR2 SVGAGI (reference sequence). V dropped 8 bases and J dropped 6 bases, with 11 bases sitting between them. The CDR3 sequence is 12 residues long. CDR3 in DNA: TGTGCCAGCTGTGGACTCCGCAATGAGCAGTTCTTC. It codes for CASCGLRNEQFF.

This clonotype was seen at least ten times. The chain employs TRBV7-9 and TRBJ2-5, with D perhaps matching TRBD1 or TRBD2 (5 bases each). Trimming pared 5 bases from V and 1 base from J, leaving 17 bases between. CDR3 length: 16 residues. Looked up from germline, CDR1 is SEHNR and CDR2 is FQNEAQ (reference sequence). CDR3 sequence: CASSRTPFGAQETQYF. CDR3 DNA: TGTGCCAGCAGCCGAACCCCCTTCGGGGCCCAAGAGACCCAGTACTTC.

V and J are TRBV11-2 and TRBJ2-7; D is perhaps TRBD2 (5 bases). CDR1 and CDR2 from the germline V gene are SGHAT and FQNNGV. V dropped 2 bases and J dropped 7 bases, with 30 bases sitting between them. The CDR3 consists of 19 residues. The CDR3 here is CASSLSGPPRAGTRREQYV. The CDR3 DNA sequence: TGTGCCAGCAGCTTATCTGGACCCCCGCGGGCAGGCACGAGGAGGGAGCAGTACGTC.

In this sample, this clonotype turned up a few times. The gene calls are TRBV5-1 and TRBJ2-2; no reliable D call. The CDR3 has 16 amino acids. Germline CDR1 is SGHRS and CDR2 is YFSETQ. With 0 bases removed from V and 1 base from J, the gap between germline ends came to 10 bases. CDR3 nucleotides: TGCGCCAGCAGCTTGGCGCTAGTCCAGAACACCGGGGAGCTGTTTTTT. Amino acid sequence: CASSLALVQNTGELFF.

This clonotype showed up just a few times. This chain links TRBV12-3 or TRBV12-4 with TRBJ2-7; TRBD2 matches 8 bases. V was clipped by 5 bases and J by 5 bases; unmatched bases: 11. The CDR3 spans 15 residues. CDR3 sequence (DNA): TGTGCCAGCAGTATCAGGACTAGCAAGGGGCACGAGCAGTACTTC. It specifies CASSIRTSKGHEQYF.

This clonotype was recorded a few times. The CDR3 DNA follows: TGTGCCAGCAGCAGCTTCCGGGACCCTAATCAGCCCCAGCATTTT. This sequence encodes CASSSFRDPNQPQHF. This chain connects TRBV6-5 to TRBJ1-5; possible D gene TRBD1, 5 bases. Looked up from germline, CDR1 is MNHEY and CDR2 is SVGAGI. The CDR3 extends over 15 amino acids. V was shortened by 6 bases and J by 4 bases, with 16 bases between the two germline ends.

Comment on this clonotype: This may be a read error, as it is one base from a much larger clone. This chain joins TRBV7-7 and TRBJ2-3; no firm D call. Trimming pared 6 bases from V and 9 bases from J, leaving 16 bases between. The germline V gene has CDR1 SSHAT and CDR2 FNYEAQ (reference sequence). There are 13 residues in the CDR3. The CDR3 spells CASRPGNEITQYF. In DNA, the CDR3 is TGTGCCAGCAGACCGGGTAACGAAATAACGCAGTATTTT. Using reference TRBV7-7 and TRBJ2-3 for the parts outside the CDR3, the full variable domain is GAGVSQSPRYKVTKRGQDVTLRCDPISSHATLYWYQQALGQGPEFLTYFNYEAQPDKSGLPSDRFSAERPEGSISTLTIQRTEQRDSAMYRCASRPGNEITQYFGPGTRLTVL.

This chain connects TRBV6-1 to TRBJ1-5; D ambiguous. This CDR3 is 17 amino acids long. Germline CDR1 MNHNS, CDR2 SASEGT. Trimming left V 0 bases short and J 0 bases short, with 12 bases between. The DNA for the CDR3 is TGTGCCAGCAGTGAAGCGAGTCTCGGCCATAGCAATCAGCCCCAGCATTTT. Its protein is CASSEASLGHSNQPQHF.

The table lists this clonotype with many counts. The chain has TRBV5-1 and TRBJ1-2; 9 positions agree with TRBD1. Germline CDR1 reads SGHRS; CDR2 reads YFSETQ. This CDR3 comprises 16 residues. V trimming: 1 base; J trimming: 7 bases; junction bases outside the gene matches: 11. In DNA form, the CDR3 reads TGCGCCAGCAGCTTGTACGGTGCGGGACAGGGAGCTGGCTACACCTTC. Protein: CASSLYGAGQGAGYTF.

The V gene is TRBV5-6, the J gene TRBJ1-4; D is undetermined. This CDR3 spans 15 amino acids. CDR1 is SGHDT, CDR2 YYEEEE, per germline. The ends were cut back, 2 bases at V and 3 bases at J, with 11 bases in the middle. DNA for the CDR3: TGTGCCAGCAGCTTCACGTGGTTGGCTAATGAAAAACTGTTTTTT. Amino acids: CASSFTWLANEKLFF.

The chain employs TRBV5-4 and TRBJ1-2, with 8 positions matching TRBD1. The junction had 6 bases not matched to a gene; V was cut back by 3 bases and J by 5 bases. Germline CDR1 and CDR2: SGHNT and YYREEE (reference sequence). The CDR3 contains 14 residues. Here the CDR3 DNA reads TGTGCCAGCAGCTCATACAGGGGGGATTATGGCTACACCTTC. This codes for CASSSYRGDYGYTF.

This clonotype was counted between two and nine times. J is TRBJ2-5 and V is TRBV9; D unresolved. CDR3 length equals 13 residues. Germline CDR1 reads SGDLS; CDR2 reads YYNGEE. V was pared by 0 bases and J by 5 bases, with 8 bases between. The DNA of the CDR3 is TGTGCCAGCAGCGTAGTTCTTGGGGAGACCCAGTACTTC. Translated: CASSVVLGETQYF.

J is TRBJ2-3 and V is TRBV2; 7 bases fit TRBD1. Trimming at V came to 6 bases and at J to 0 bases, leaving 9 bases not matched to a gene. The germline CDR1 and CDR2 sequences are SNHLY and FYNNEI. The CDR3 totals 16 residues. The CDR3 nucleotides read TGTGCCAGCAGCCTTCGACAGGGAGTAAGCACAGATACGCAGTATTTT. Its translation is CASSLRQGVSTDTQYF.

This clonotype was recorded many times. This chain connects TRBV4-1 to TRBJ1-5; perhaps TRBD1 as D (5 bases). Trimming removed 0 bases at V and 3 bases at J, with 12 bases between. The germline CDR1 and CDR2 sequences are MGHRA and YSYEKL. CDR3 length equals 16 residues. CDR3 sequence: CASSQDQGLANQPQHF. The DNA of the CDR3 is TGCGCCAGCAGCCAAGATCAGGGTCTGGCCAATCAGCCCCAGCATTTT.

The chain links TRBV6-5 to TRBJ2-5; D could derive from TRBD1 or TRBD2 (5 bases each). The CDR3 is 15 residues long. CDR1 and CDR2 from the germline V gene are MNHEY and SVGAGI. V shed 5 bases and J shed 2 bases, with 15 bases lying between them. The CDR3 DNA reads TGTGCCAGCAGTGTATTTCGGGGCGCACAAGAGACCCAGTACTTC. This sequence encodes CASSVFRGAQETQYF.

This clonotype was seen a few times. The chain employs TRBV27 and TRBJ2-2; 11 bases match TRBD1. The CDR3 is 18 amino acids. V shed 4 bases, J shed 2 bases, and the junction held 9 bases outside the gene matches. CDR1 and CDR2 (germline): MNHEY, SMNVEV (reference sequence). The CDR3 reads CASSSPLWTGGNTGELFF. In DNA, the CDR3 is TGTGCCAGCAGTTCCCCCCTCTGGACAGGGGGCAACACCGGGGAGCTGTTTTTT.

The V call is TRBV3-1, the J call TRBJ2-3; possible D gene TRBD1, 6 bases. Germline assignment: CDR1 LGHDT and CDR2 YNNKEL (reference sequence). This CDR3 contains 13 residues. The V end was cut by 4 bases, the J end by 5 bases, with 10 bases between. The CDR3 coding sequence is TGTGCCAGCAGCCTATTACAGGGAGATACGCAGTATTTT. This encodes CASSLLQGDTQYF.

This clonotype was detected ten times or more. This sequence joins TRBV7-9 and TRBJ1-2; the D gene is possibly TRBD1 (6 bases). This CDR3 has 14 amino acids. V was shortened by 5 bases and J by 3 bases, with 13 bases between the two germline ends. The germline gives CDR1 SEHNR, CDR2 FQNEAQ (reference sequence). The CDR3 DNA reads as TGTGCCAGCAGCGTAGGACAGTCCGACTATGGCTACACCTTC. Its protein product is CASSVGQSDYGYTF.

This clonotype was counted between two and nine times. The rearrangement uses TRBV12-3 or TRBV12-4 and TRBJ1-2, with no clear D. Trimming removed 6 bases at V and 4 bases at J, with 12 bases between. This CDR3 has 13 amino acids. The DNA for the CDR3 is TGTGCCAGCAGCCCCACTTCTGCCTATGGCTACACCTTC. Amino acid sequence: CASSPTSAYGYTF.

This clonotype was seen a few times. The gene calls are TRBV4-3 and TRBJ1-1, with D possibly being TRBD1 (5 bases). The CDR3 is 15 amino acids. The V end lost 5 bases, the J end lost 7 bases, and 20 bases lay between the germline ends. Per the germline V gene, CDR1 is LGHNA and CDR2 is YSLEER. In DNA, the CDR3 is TGCGCCAGCAGCAGAATACGGGGCCTAGGCGGTGAAGCTTTCTTT. Amino acids: CASSRIRGLGGEAFF.

This chain connects TRBV28 to TRBJ2-7, with D perhaps TRBD1 (5 bases). Per the germline V gene, CDR1 is MDHEN and CDR2 is SYDVKM. Trimming took 2 bases from V and 3 from J, leaving 11 bases between them. This CDR3 comprises 14 residues. CDR3 DNA sequence: TGTGCCAGCAGTTTAGTATTAGGGGACTACGAGCAGTACTTC. Its protein product is CASSLVLGDYEQYF.

The rearrangement uses TRBV5-4 and TRBJ2-7, with a possible D match to TRBD1 (5 bases). From germline, CDR1 is SGHNT and CDR2 YYREEE (reference sequence). Deletions cut 1 base from V and 0 bases from J, with 8 bases between. The CDR3 spans 14 residues. CDR3 residues: CASSLQGASYEQYF. CDR3 nucleotide sequence: TGTGCCAGCAGCTTGCAGGGCGCCTCCTACGAGCAGTACTTC.